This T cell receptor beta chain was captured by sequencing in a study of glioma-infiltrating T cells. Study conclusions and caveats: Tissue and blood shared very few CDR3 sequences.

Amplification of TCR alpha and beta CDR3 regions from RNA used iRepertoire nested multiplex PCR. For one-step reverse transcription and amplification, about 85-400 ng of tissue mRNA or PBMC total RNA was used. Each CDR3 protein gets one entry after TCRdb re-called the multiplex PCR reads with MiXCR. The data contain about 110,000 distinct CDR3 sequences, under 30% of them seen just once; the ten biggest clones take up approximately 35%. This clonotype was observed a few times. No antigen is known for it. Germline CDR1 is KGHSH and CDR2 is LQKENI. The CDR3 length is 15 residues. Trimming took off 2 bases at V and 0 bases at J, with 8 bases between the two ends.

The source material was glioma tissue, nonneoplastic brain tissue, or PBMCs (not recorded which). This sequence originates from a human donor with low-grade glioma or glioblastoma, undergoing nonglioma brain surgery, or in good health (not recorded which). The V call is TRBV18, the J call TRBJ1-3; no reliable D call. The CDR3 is CASSPKQNSGNTIYF. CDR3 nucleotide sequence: TGTGCCAGCTCACCAAAACAGAACTCTGGAAACACCATATATTTT.